This passage covers 25 T cell receptor beta chains from one sample sequenced in a study of Ad26.COV2.S vaccination and SARS-CoV-2 variants (dated by TCRdb to the early 2020s). Library preparation used the immunoSEQ multiplex PCR assay. TCRdb carries this immuneACCESS record with in-frame sequences only. Its versions omit some clonotypes, under half of them owing to an unresolved V gene in the studies checked, with the rest unexplained. The sample profile shows about 680,000 clones; 89% of them were found once. The ten most abundant clones make up about 1.5% of the sample. What this sample's treatment or condition label stands for: roughly 20 received Ad26.COV2.S at low or high dose, single or two shots; about 5 received placebo; per-sample allocation not given. For vaccine and placebo recipients, the sequenced repertoires came from samples collected on day 63 after the first injection. The sequenced sample was peripheral blood, obtained in a trial of Ad26.COV2.S vaccine versus placebo. The receptor source for this set is a person between 18 and 65 years old who received the Ad26.COV2.S COVID-19 vaccine or a placebo.

The chain uses TRBV5-1 and TRBJ2-1; TRBD2 matches 9 bases. This CDR3 spans 15 amino acids. The V gene end was trimmed by 0 bases and the J gene end by 7 bases; junction bases not matched to a gene: 5. CDR1 and CDR2 from the germline V gene are SGHRS and YFSETQ. The CDR3 sequence: CASSLDAGGWNEQFF. CDR3 sequence (DNA): TGCGCCAGCAGCTTGGATGCGGGAGGGTGGAATGAGCAGTTCTTC.

V is TRBV20-1 and J is TRBJ2-7; D unresolved. Germline assignment: CDR1 DFQATT and CDR2 SNEGSKA (reference sequence). CDR3 length: 11 residues. V was pared by 3 bases and J by 7 bases, with 10 bases between. CDR3 coding DNA: TGCAGTGCTAGGTCGCTCGGAGAGCAGTACTTC. Its protein is CSARSLGEQYF.

The chain joins TRBV7-9 to TRBJ2-1; D uncertain. The V end was cut by 5 bases, the J end by 10 bases, with 15 bases between. The CDR3 contains 13 residues. Germline V gene sequence: CDR1 SEHNR, CDR2 FQNEAQ (reference sequence). The CDR3 loop reads CASSPAPTGEQFF. The CDR3 nucleotides read TGTGCCAGCAGCCCCGCGCCTACTGGGGAGCAGTTCTTC.

This rearrangement joins TRBV7-8 to TRBJ2-1; 10 bases match TRBD2. The V gene end was trimmed by 4 bases and the J gene end by 7 bases; junction bases not matched to a gene: 7. The CDR3 spans 15 residues. From germline, CDR1 is SGHVS and CDR2 FQNEAQ. As DNA, the CDR3 is TGTGCCAGCAGCTCCCATGGACTAGCGGTTAATGAGCAGTTCTTC. Encoded protein: CASSSHGLAVNEQFF.

This clone appeared a single time. This chain links TRBV6-5 with TRBJ1-2, with unresolved D. The CDR3 is 12 amino acids. Germline CDR1 MNHEY, CDR2 SVGAGI. V lost 7 bases, J lost 2 bases, and 8 bases lay in between. CDR3 region: CASTVQNYGYTF. CDR3 nucleotides: TGTGCCAGCACAGTACAAAACTATGGCTACACCTTC.

The chain couples TRBV20-1 to TRBJ1-2; D not certain. Trimming shortened V by 4 bases and J by 4 bases, and 7 bases separated the two germline ends. Germline CDR1 and CDR2: DFQATT and SNEGSKA (reference sequence). The CDR3 is made up of 11 amino acids. CDR3 loop: CSAILSYGYTF. DNA for the CDR3: TGCAGTGCTATTCTGAGCTATGGCTACACCTTC.

The V gene is TRBV7-2, the J gene TRBJ2-2; D ambiguous. The CDR3 is 13 residues long. The V end lost 3 bases, the J end lost 7 bases, and 9 bases lay between the germline ends. From germline, CDR1 is SGHTA and CDR2 FQGNSA. CDR3 protein: CASSFFPIGELFF. Written as DNA, the CDR3 is TGTGCCAGCAGCTTCTTTCCGATCGGGGAGCTGTTTTTT. The variable domain in full, completed from reference TRBV7-2 and TRBJ2-2, reads GAGVSQSPSNKVTEKGKDVELRCDPISGHTALYWYRQSLGQGLEFLIYFQGNSAPDKSGLPSDRFSAERTGGSVSTLTIQRTQQEDSAVYLCASSFFPIGELFFGEGSRLTVL.

This clone appeared a few times. The V call is TRBV7-9, the J call TRBJ1-1, with D uncertain. V was clipped by 0 bases and J by 6 bases, with 11 bases between them. The CDR3 is made up of 14 amino acids. CDR1 and CDR2 from the germline V gene are SEHNR and FQNEAQ (reference sequence). The CDR3 DNA follows: TGTGCCAGCAGCTTAGCGGCCCATGGAGCTGAAGCTTTCTTT. This translates into CASSLAAHGAEAFF.

The chain employs TRBV11-2 and TRBJ2-3; D is uncertain. Germline V gene lookup returns CDR1 SGHAT and CDR2 FQNNGV. CDR3 length equals 14 residues. Trimming took off 0 bases at V and 2 bases at J, with 6 bases between the two ends. The CDR3 DNA reads as TGTGCCAGCAGCTTAGACTGGAACACAGATACGCAGTATTTT. Translation gives CASSLDWNTDTQYF.

The V gene is TRBV11-2, the J gene TRBJ2-4; D is undetermined. The V gene lost 1 base and the J gene lost 9 bases, with 7 bases spanning the gap. The length of the CDR3 is 12 residues. The germline V gene encodes CDR1 SGHAT and CDR2 FQNNGV. As DNA, the CDR3 is TGTGCCAGCAGCTTAGGTATGGGCATTCAGTACTTC. This translates into CASSLGMGIQYF.

V is TRBV12-5 and J is TRBJ2-2, with D possibly matching TRBD1 (6 bases). V was clipped by 2 bases and J by 0 bases, with 13 bases between them. Germline V gene lookup returns CDR1 LGHNT and CDR2 FRNRAP. The CDR3 length is 17 residues. The CDR3 bases are TGTGCTAGTGGTTTGTACCGGACAGCAGCGAACACCGGGGAGCTGTTTTTT. Its translation is CASGLYRTAANTGELFF.

The rearrangement uses TRBV27 and TRBJ2-1; TRBD2 matches at 8 bases. The germline CDR1 and CDR2 sequences are MNHEY and SMNVEV (reference sequence). This CDR3 is 15 amino acids long. V trimming: 2 bases; J trimming: 2 bases; junction bases outside the gene matches: 2. The CDR3 sequence is CASSLAGGTYNEQFF. Written as DNA, the CDR3 is TGTGCCAGCAGTTTAGCGGGGGGAACCTACAATGAGCAGTTCTTC.

This clone was seen once. The chain joins TRBV27 to TRBJ2-3, with 12 bases matching TRBD2. Germline V gene sequence: CDR1 MNHEY, CDR2 SMNVEV (reference sequence). V shed 5 bases, J shed 8 bases, and the junction held 8 bases outside the gene matches. The CDR3 is 15 amino acids. CDR3: CASSRTTSGGGTQYF. The DNA for the CDR3 is TGTGCCAGCAGTAGGACGACTAGCGGGGGTGGTACGCAGTATTTT.

In its sample, this clone was seen once. Other nucleotide sequences from this sample produce the same CDR3. V usage is TRBV15 and J usage is TRBJ2-3; D is undetermined. This CDR3 has 12 residues. Trimming took 0 bases from V and 6 from J, leaving 4 bases between them. Per the germline V gene, CDR1 is LNHNV and CDR2 is YYDKDF (reference sequence). The CDR3 region is CATSREGDTQYF. CDR3 coding DNA: TGTGCCACCAGCAGAGAGGGCGATACGCAGTATTTT.

J is TRBJ2-3 and V is TRBV11-2; TRBD2 is a possible D gene (5 bases). This CDR3 spans 16 amino acids. The germline CDR1 and CDR2 sequences are SGHAT and FQNNGV. Deletions cut 3 bases from V and 0 bases from J, with 13 bases between. CDR3 protein: CASSFPGGFSTDTQYF. CDR3 DNA sequence: TGTGCCAGCAGCTTCCCCGGCGGGTTTAGCACAGATACGCAGTATTTT. The whole variable domain, remainder taken from reference TRBV11-2 and TRBJ2-3, is EAGVAQSPRYKIIEKRQSVAFWCNPISGHATLYWYQQILGQGPKLLIQFQNNGVVDDSQLPKDRFSAERLKGVDSTLKIQPAKLEDSAVYLCASSFPGGFSTDTQYFGPGTRLTVL.

The chain joins TRBV24-1 to TRBJ2-1, with 8 positions matching TRBD2. The junction had 5 bases not matched to a gene; V was cut back by 3 bases and J by 5 bases. CDR1 is KGHDR, CDR2 SFDVKD, per germline. This CDR3 comprises 15 residues. Written as DNA, the CDR3 is TGTGCCACCAGTGATCCCCGGGGGGGGGACAATGAGCAGTTCTTC. Translating it yields CATSDPRGGDNEQFF.

The chain combines TRBV7-2 with TRBJ1-3; no clear D gene. The germline gives CDR1 SGHTA, CDR2 FQGNSA. CDR3 length: 12 residues. Trimming shortened V by 3 bases and J by 8 bases, and 8 bases separated the two germline ends. In nucleotides, the CDR3 is TGTGCCAGCAGCTTCTACAGAGACACCATATATTTT. The encoded protein is CASSFYRDTIYF. Full variable domain (missing parts from reference TRBV7-2 and TRBJ1-3): GAGVSQSPSNKVTEKGKDVELRCDPISGHTALYWYRQSLGQGLEFLIYFQGNSAPDKSGLPSDRFSAERTGGSVSTLTIQRTQQEDSAVYLCASSFYRDTIYFGEGSWLTVV.

This sequence joins TRBV3-1 (or the pseudogene TRBV3-2) and TRBJ2-3; 9 bases are shared with TRBD2. The germline V gene encodes CDR1 LGHDT and CDR2 YNNKEL (reference sequence). The CDR3 totals 17 residues. The junction had 4 bases not matched to a gene; V was cut back by 0 bases and J by 0 bases. This CDR3 reads CASSQERLAESTDTQYF. CDR3 DNA sequence: TGTGCCAGCAGCCAAGAACGACTAGCGGAAAGCACAGATACGCAGTATTTT.

The chain carries TRBV5-4 and TRBJ2-5; TRBD1 or TRBD2 may be the D gene (5 bases each). This CDR3 has 16 residues. Germline CDR1 SGHNT, CDR2 YYREEE (reference sequence). Deletions cut 3 bases from V and 4 bases from J, with 19 bases between. In DNA form, the CDR3 reads TGTGCCAGCAGCTCGAACCCCGGGACGGGTGCAGAGACCCAGTACTTC. Its protein is CASSSNPGTGAETQYF.

This chain joins TRBV5-1 and TRBJ1-4; 11 bases agree with TRBD1. V lost 5 bases, J lost 8 bases, and 8 bases stayed unmatched. The CDR3 has 15 residues. The V gene's germline CDR1 is SGHRS and CDR2 YFSETQ. The CDR3 protein is CASSDNGQGAEKLFF. The CDR3 DNA sequence: TGCGCCAGCAGTGATAACGGACAGGGGGCCGAAAAACTGTTTTTT.

The V gene is TRBV30, the J gene TRBJ2-1, with D possibly matching TRBD2 (5 bases). CDR3 length: 13 residues. Trimming stripped 2 bases from V and 8 bases from J, with 13 bases between. CDR1 and CDR2 from the germline V gene are GTSNPN and SVGIG (reference sequence). The CDR3 DNA is TGTGCCTGGAGTCCTATGCCCGGGGATGAGCAGTTCTTC. Residues: CAWSPMPGDEQFF.

The chain links TRBV7-9 to TRBJ1-4; D ambiguous. The CDR3 has 11 residues. The V gene's germline CDR1 is SEHNR and CDR2 FQNEAQ (reference sequence). V dropped 5 bases and J dropped 8 bases, with 6 bases sitting between them. The chain's CDR3 is CASSPGEKLFF. CDR3 DNA: TGTGCCAGCAGCCCCGGAGAAAAACTGTTTTTT.

This chain connects TRBV29-1 to TRBJ1-1; possible D gene TRBD1, 6 bases. Germline assignment: CDR1 SQVTM and CDR2 ANQGSEA. The CDR3 extends over 10 amino acids. V lost 7 bases, J lost 7 bases, and 10 bases lay in between. The CDR3 DNA follows: TGCAGCGCTAGGGACAATGAAGCTTTCTTT. It specifies CSARDNEAFF. Variable domain in full (rest from reference TRBV29-1 and TRBJ1-1): SAVISQKPSRDICQRGTSLTIQCQVDSQVTMMFWYRQQPGQSLTLIATANQGSEATYESGFVIDKFPISRPNLTFSTLTVSNMSPEDSSIYLCSARDNEAFFGQGTRLTVV.

The V call is TRBV11-2, the J call TRBJ2-1; TRBD1 might be the D (6 bases). V dropped 3 bases and J dropped 0 bases, with 18 bases sitting between them. The V gene's germline CDR1 is SGHAT and CDR2 FQNNGV. The CDR3 contains 18 residues. CDR3 in DNA: TGTGCCAGCAGCTTTTGGTCCTTAGGACAGAGCTCCTACAATGAGCAGTTCTTC. Protein: CASSFWSLGQSSYNEQFF.

The J gene is TRBJ2-1, the V gene TRBV5-1, with D perhaps matching TRBD1 (5 bases). This CDR3 contains 15 residues. V was clipped by 0 bases and J by 8 bases, with 15 bases between them. The germline V gene has CDR1 SGHRS and CDR2 YFSETQ. In DNA, the CDR3 is TGCGCCAGCAGCTTGGTTTTGGGGCTCGCGGATGAGCAGTTCTTC. As protein: CASSLVLGLADEQFF.